This T cell receptor (beta chain) comes out of a study of brain T cells in children with intractable seizures. Study-level results: Pre- and post-surgery blood differed in depth, so pre-surgery absences may be undersampling. HCMV serostatus was not known, and viral specificity came from CDR3 similarity only.

Concerning this clone itself: The target antigen is unknown.

Time point meaning: blood from clinic visit 5 months post-surgery; TSC patient then seizure free. Surgery cases with the highest brain T cell transcript signatures were chosen for sequencing. At least one anti-epileptic drug was given before surgery. The CDR3 extends over 16 amino acids. CDR1 MNHNY and CDR2 SVGAGI come from the germline V gene (reference sequence). V lost 6 bases, J lost 4 bases, and 7 bases stayed unmatched. Clones were sequenced by immunoSEQ multiplex PCR, and TCRdb holds only the in-frame ones, with some missing. The sample consists of 340,000 or so clones, roughly 93% of them appearing once.

The chain couples TRBV6-6 to TRBJ2-2; TRBD1 aligns across 11 bases. The source is a boy less than two years old with tuberous sclerosis and intractable seizures. The sample consisted of peripheral blood, taken roughly 5 months after surgery. The CDR3 DNA reads as TGTGCCAGCAGAGATCATGGGACAGGGGGCACCGGGGAGCTGTTTTTT. Its protein product is CASRDHGTGGTGELFF.